A selection of T cell receptor beta chains follows, all from one sample in a study of blood T cell repertoires in COVID-19. Assay: immunoSEQ multiplex PCR; the TCRdb copy retains only in-frame clones and omits some. The sample yields about 140,000 clones, around 79% seen once. Sequences were obtained from peripheral blood. These receptors were collected from a man in his fifties or sixties with acute or convalescent COVID-19. Each CDR3 is given with its conserved first and last residue. D genes are given only for firm matches. Clone size is not always given. Where it is, it says once, few, many or a class for expanded clones.

j_call d_call clone_size v_call cdr3_nt cdr3_aa
TRBJ2-1 - - TRBV9 TGTGCCAGCAGCGGGAGGAATGAGCAGTTCTTC CASSGRNEQFF
TRBJ2-1 - - TRBV5-3 TGTGCCAGAAGCTTGCTTGCGGGGTATCGATATGAGCAGTTCTTC CARSLLAGYRYEQFF
TRBJ1-1 - few TRBV5-1 TGCGCCAGCAGCCCGGAGGCGGCCTCGAACACTGAAGCTTTCTTT CASSPEAASNTEAFF
TRBJ1-2 - - TRBV28 TGTGCCAGCAGTTTTCAGGGGTATGGCTACACCTTC CASSFQGYGYTF
TRBJ2-2 TRBD1 - TRBV29-1 TGCAGCGTGGGACAGGGGTACACCGGGGAGCTGTTTTTT CSVGQGYTGELFF
TRBJ2-5 - - TRBV13 TGTGCCAGCAGCTCACGCTTCCCAGGGGGAGGTGAAGGATGGCAAGAGACCCAGTACTTC CASSSRFPGGGEGWQETQYF
TRBJ1-5 TRBD1 - TRBV28 TGTGCCAGCAGTCCCGGGACAGGGGGCGTTCAGCCCCAGCATTTT CASSPGTGGVQPQHF
TRBJ1-2 - - TRBV19 TGTGCCAGTAGTACGGGGGTTCGTGAAGATGGCTACACCTTC CASSTGVREDGYTF
TRBJ1-2 TRBD1 - TRBV11-2 TGTGCCAGCAGCTCAAACAGGGGGCTGGGAGGCTACACCTTC CASSSNRGLGGYTF
TRBJ2-7 TRBD2 - TRBV6-5 TGTGCCAGCAGTCCACTAGCGGGAGTACGTGAGCAGTACTTC CASSPLAGVREQYF
TRBJ2-2 - once TRBV7-3 TGTGCCAGCAGCTTACAGGGATCGAACACCGGGGAGCTGTTTTTT CASSLQGSNTGELFF
TRBJ2-4 - - TRBV7-9 TGTGCCAGCAGCCCCAGTGCGGCTAGGAGAGCCAAAAACATTCAGTACTTC CASSPSAARRAKNIQYF
TRBJ2-6 - - TRBV21-1 TGTGCCAGCAGCCCCCTCTGTGAGAGGCTATCTGGGGCCAACGTCCTGACTTTC CASSPLCERLSGANVLTF
TRBJ2-5 - - TRBV4-3 TGCGCCAGCAGCCAAAACGGTGAAGAGACCCAGTACTTC CASSQNGEETQYF
TRBJ1-5 - - TRBV7-8 TGTGCCAGCAGCTTGGGGCTCAGGCTTCAGCCCCAGCATTTT CASSLGLRLQPQHF
TRBJ1-4 TRBD1 - TRBV11-2 TGTGCCAGCAGCTTAGGGGCTTGGGGACAGCCTAATGAAAAACTGTTTTTT CASSLGAWGQPNEKLFF
TRBJ1-4 TRBD1 - TRBV4-3 TGCGCCAGCAGCGGAGGGACAGGTGGAATGGGACTGTTTTTT CASSGGTGGMGLFF
TRBJ1-1 TRBD1 once TRBV5-1 TGCGCCAGCAGCTACGGGACAGCTCGTGGGGTGAACACTGAAGCTTTCTTT CASSYGTARGVNTEAFF
TRBJ1-5 - - TRBV4-3 TGCGCCAGCAGCCAAGATAGGCAGGTGTATGGTCAGCCCCAGCATTTT CASSQDRQVYGQPQHF
TRBJ2-7 - few TRBV3-1/TRBV3-2 TGTGCCAGCCCCGCGGCCCCCTACGAGCAGTACTTC CASPAAPYEQYF
TRBJ1-3 - - TRBV18 TGTGCCACCGCGGGGGCCCCTTCTGGAAACACCATATATTTT CATAGAPSGNTIYF
TRBJ1-1 - - TRBV6-6 TGTGCCAGCAGAGCCATAGACAGCATGAACACTGAAGCTTTCTTT CASRAIDSMNTEAFF
TRBJ2-5 TRBD1 - TRBV28 TGTGCCAGCAGTTTCGTCAGGGGGCGCGGGGAGACCCAGTACTTC CASSFVRGRGETQYF
TRBJ2-1 TRBD2 few TRBV18 TGTGCCAGCTCACCCGAGTCGGGAGGGAATTACAATGAGCAGTTCTTC CASSPESGGNYNEQFF
TRBJ2-1 TRBD2 - TRBV10-3 TGTGCCACCCTACAAGGACTAGCTGACAATGAGCAGTTCTTC CATLQGLADNEQFF
TRBJ1-2 - once TRBV6-2/TRBV6-3 TGTGCCAGCAGTCTCGGGGGTGGCTACACCTTC CASSLGGGYTF
TRBJ2-7 - - TRBV9 TGTGCCAGCAGCGTAGGGCACACAGCCTACGAGCAGTACTTC CASSVGHTAYEQYF
TRBJ1-2 - - TRBV5-4 TGTGCCAGCAGCTTGGCGCAGTTCAACTATGGCTACACCTTC CASSLAQFNYGYTF
TRBJ2-7 - - TRBV19 TGTGCCAGTACCCCCCTGGGGGGAGGCGAGCAGTACTTC CASTPLGGGEQYF
TRBJ1-2 - - TRBV12-3/TRBV12-4 TGTGCCAGCAGTGCTGGGGGGTATGGCTACACCTTC CASSAGGYGYTF
TRBJ1-4 TRBD1 - TRBV7-9 TGTGCCAGCAGCTTCAACAGGGGGCCCCCAACTAATGAAAAACTGTTTTTT CASSFNRGPPTNEKLFF
TRBJ1-1 - - TRBV11-2 TGTGCCAGCAGCTTAGGCGGGGGCCTCACTGAAGCTTTCTTT CASSLGGGLTEAFF
TRBJ2-1 TRBD2 - TRBV5-5 TGTGCCAGCAGCCAGGGACTAGCGGGGGTATACAATGAGCAGTTCTTC CASSQGLAGVYNEQFF
TRBJ1-2 - - TRBV5-6 TGTGCCAGCAGCTCGGGGGGCTCGGAGACCTATGGCTACACCTTC CASSSGGSETYGYTF
TRBJ1-4 - - TRBV3-1/TRBV3-2 TGTGCCAGCAGCCAAGGATTTCAGGGGATGGGACTGTTTTTT CASSQGFQGMGLFF
TRBJ2-7 TRBD1 - TRBV24-1 TGTGCCACCGGCGGGACAGGGCCCGAGCAGTACTTC CATGGTGPEQYF
TRBJ2-2 TRBD2 few TRBV7-2 TGTGCCAGCAGCTTACAAGTGACTAGCGGGAGTGGGGAGCTGTTTTTT CASSLQVTSGSGELFF
TRBJ1-5 - many TRBV2 TGTGCCAGCAGTGACGCCGCGCGAAATCAGCCCCAGCATTTT CASSDAARNQPQHF